The source of this TCR beta chain is a study of cytomegalovirus exposure and HLA in healthy donors. Overall study findings and caveats: The TCR clusters that emerged in the first cohort tended, a later analysis found, to co-occur in the 120 or so validation repertoires. Researchers catalogued about 160 TCR beta chains as cytomegalovirus-associated.

Profiled with immunoSEQ multiplex PCR; TCRdb holds only in-frame clones, not every one. This sample has 220,000 or so clones; around nine tenths occur once, and the top ten carry 0.85% to 1.2%. To note about this clone: Its antigen remains unidentified.

What was sequenced was PBMCs. This TCR was sampled from a woman under 30 in good health and CMV-seronegative.

The CDR3 spells CASSSAVGQRNYEQYF. CDR3 DNA: TGTGCCAGCAGTTCGGCGGTGGGGCAGCGAAACTACGAGCAGTACTTC. The genes are TRBV28 and TRBJ2-7; a possible D gene is TRBD1 (5 bases). From germline, CDR1 is MDHEN and CDR2 SYDVKM. V was clipped by 4 bases and J by 3 bases, with 19 bases between them. The CDR3 consists of 16 residues.